The source of this T cell receptor beta chain is a study of Ad26.COV2.S vaccination and SARS-CoV-2 variants. The treatment is: around 19 received Ad26.COV2.S at low or high dose, single or two shots; 5 received placebo; per-sample allocation not given. Sampling occurred on day 63 after the first vaccine or placebo injection. Only in-frame clones appear in the TCRdb table, and some are missing; sequencing was by immunoSEQ multiplex PCR. The data hold 380,000 or so clones, with around 90% observed a single time. Germline values: CDR1 SGHVS, CDR2 FNYEAQ. V lost 5 bases to trimming and J lost 8 bases, with 16 bases between them. CDR3 length: 14 residues.

This sequence originates from a person between 18 and 65 years old who received the Ad26.COV2.S COVID-19 vaccine or a placebo. The sequences come from peripheral blood, collected in a trial of Ad26.COV2.S vaccine versus placebo. This chain links TRBV7-6 with TRBJ2-1; D possibly matches TRBD1 or TRBD2 (6 bases each). The DNA of the CDR3 is TGTGCCAGCAGCCCCTTGGGGGGCGTCTATGAGCAGTTCTTC. Translation: CASSPLGGVYEQFF.